One sample yielded the 10 T cell receptor beta chains listed below, sequenced in a study of CD8 T cells in ankylosing spondylitis. Via MiXCR, TCRdb re-called the 5' RACE reads, giving one row per CDR3 protein. The table lists approximately 100,000 distinct CDR3 sequences, 24% of them singletons. The sequenced material came from synovial fluid, either unsorted or a sorted T cell fraction (not recorded which). These receptors all come from a male donor with ankylosing spondylitis.

V gene TRBV2 combines with J gene TRBJ1-1, with D hard to call. CDR3 length equals 11 residues. CDR1 is SNHLY, CDR2 FYNNEI, per germline. The V end was cut by 7 bases, the J end by 0 bases, with 3 bases between. CDR3 sequence reads: CASMMNTEAFF. For the CDR3, the DNA is TGTGCCAGCATGATGAACACTGAAGCTTTCTTT.

This clonotype was counted between two and nine times. The chain carries TRBV28 and TRBJ1-5, with D perhaps matching TRBD1 (5 bases). CDR3 size: 14 residues. Germline CDR1 MDHEN, CDR2 SYDVKM. The V end lost 6 bases, the J end lost 3 bases, and 12 bases lay between the germline ends. This CDR3 reads CASRESRDNQPQHF. As DNA, the CDR3 is TGTGCCAGCAGAGAATCCAGGGACAATCAGCCCCAGCATTTT.

This clonotype was picked up many times. The CDR3 DNA follows: TGTGCCAGCAGCTCCCGAGGGGGAGCGGGAATTTTCAATGAGCAGTTCTTC. It specifies CASSSRGGAGIFNEQFF. The chain employs TRBV11-2 and TRBJ2-1, with a possible D match to TRBD2 (7 bases). Trimming removed 4 bases from V and 6 bases from J, with 22 bases in between. The CDR3 has 17 amino acids. Per germline, CDR1 SGHAT and CDR2 FQNNGV.

In this sample, this clonotype turned up a few times. This chain uses TRBV4-1 with TRBJ2-2; D remains ambiguous. The CDR3 spans 14 residues. V lost 4 bases, J lost 7 bases, and 13 bases lay in between. Germline V gives CDR1 MGHRA, CDR2 YSYEKL. The chain's CDR3 is CASSPLSSNGELFF. The CDR3, as DNA: TGCGCCAGCAGCCCTCTAAGCAGTAACGGGGAGCTGTTTTTT.

The rearrangement joins TRBV12-3 or TRBV12-4 to TRBJ2-1; possible D gene TRBD2, 6 bases. The CDR3 runs 15 residues. The V end was cut by 8 bases, the J end by 4 bases, with 18 bases between. The CDR3 sequence is CASLPAGLQYNEQFF. CDR3 DNA: TGTGCCAGCCTACCGGCGGGACTTCAGTACAATGAGCAGTTCTTC.

This clonotype showed up many times. The V gene is TRBV6-1, the J gene TRBJ1-2; tentatively, D is TRBD1 (5 bases). With 5 bases removed from V and 4 bases from J, the gap between germline ends came to 14 bases. The CDR3 extends over 14 amino acids. Looked up from germline, CDR1 is MNHNS and CDR2 is SASEGT. CDR3 coding DNA: TGTGCCAGCAGTCTGGACACATCGGGCTATGGCTACACCTTC. This translates into CASSLDTSGYGYTF.

The J gene is TRBJ1-6, the V gene TRBV7-2, with D possibly matching TRBD1 (6 bases). The V gene's germline CDR1 is SGHTA and CDR2 FQGNSA. The CDR3 covers 15 residues. V gave up 2 bases and J gave up 5 bases, with 10 bases separating them. In DNA, the CDR3 is TGTGCCAGCAGCTTAAGGCAGGGGAATAATTCACCCCTCCACTTT. As protein: CASSLRQGNNSPLHF.

The chain recombines TRBV11-2 with TRBJ2-5, with TRBD2 identical over 8 bases. The CDR3 spans 15 residues. CDR1 and CDR2 (germline): SGHAT, FQNNGV. V was pared by 0 bases and J by 3 bases, with 3 bases of the junction left unmatched. The CDR3 nucleotides read TGTGCCAGCAGCTTAGAACTAGCGGTGGAAGAGACCCAGTACTTC. This codes for CASSLELAVEETQYF.

This clonotype appeared many times. The chain couples TRBV5-1 to TRBJ2-5, with D perhaps being TRBD1 or TRBD2 (5 bases each). V lost 0 bases, J lost 1 base, and 10 bases lay in between. Looked up from germline, CDR1 is SGHRS and CDR2 is YFSETQ. The CDR3 covers 15 residues. CDR3 nucleotide sequence: TGCGCCAGCAGCTTGGATCAGGGACCCCAAGAGACCCAGTACTTC. Its translation is CASSLDQGPQETQYF.

This clonotype came up many times. This rearrangement joins TRBV4-2 to TRBJ2-2; D perhaps matches TRBD2 (6 bases). CDR1 is LGHNA and CDR2 is YNFKEQ in the germline V gene. This CDR3 is built from 16 residues. V dropped 1 base and J dropped 5 bases, with 14 bases sitting between them. The CDR3 region is CASSQASREGTGELFF. The CDR3 DNA reads as TGTGCCAGCAGCCAAGCTTCGCGGGAAGGTACCGGGGAGCTGTTTTTT.